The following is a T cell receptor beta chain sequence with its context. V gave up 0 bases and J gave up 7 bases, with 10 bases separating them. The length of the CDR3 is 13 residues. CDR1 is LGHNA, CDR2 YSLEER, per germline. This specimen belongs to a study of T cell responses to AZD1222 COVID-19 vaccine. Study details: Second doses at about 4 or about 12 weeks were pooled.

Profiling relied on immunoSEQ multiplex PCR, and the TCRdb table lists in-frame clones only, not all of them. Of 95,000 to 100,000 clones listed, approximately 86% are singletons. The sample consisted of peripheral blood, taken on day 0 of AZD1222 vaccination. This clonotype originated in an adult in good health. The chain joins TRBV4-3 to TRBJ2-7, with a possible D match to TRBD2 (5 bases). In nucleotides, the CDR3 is TGCGCCAGCAGCCAAGATCCGCGGGTTGAGCAGTACTTC. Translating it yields CASSQDPRVEQYF.